This TCR beta chain was sequenced for a study of blood T cell repertoires in COVID-19. The overall study: The United States, Italy and Spain provided the acute and convalescent COVID-19 samples. T cells, B-cell-depleted T cells, or PBMCs provided the cDNA or gDNA that served as material.

The ends were cut back, 3 bases at V and 3 bases at J, with 15 bases in the middle. Germline CDR1 reads MNHEY; CDR2 reads SMNVEV (reference sequence). The CDR3 covers 16 residues. Per the original data handling: Amplification with reference gene primers provided the estimates of nucleated cell counts. Produced via immunoSEQ multiplex PCR; TCRdb's table is partial and in-frame only. The DNA was the basis for D and trimming; V, J and clone size are from that table. Here the sample spans some 200,000 clones, 65% to 85% being singletons. The J gene is TRBJ1-5, the V gene TRBV27; D is unresolved. The TCR sequence derives from a human donor in a cohort sampled during active COVID-19. Sequencing input: peripheral blood. The CDR3 spells CASSLGGNGPNQPQHF. The CDR3 DNA reads TGTGCCAGCAGTTTGGGAGGGAATGGGCCCAATCAGCCCCAGCATTTT.